This T cell receptor beta chain originates from a study of T cells after yellow fever vaccination. The study's findings and limits: Boosting was followed by the reappearance of most primary-vaccination clones (around 95% CD4, 85% to 90% CD8).

This clonotype has more than one count but fewer than ten. What it recognizes is unknown. A process of 5'RACE template switching, which added a universal primer site and UMIs, was used to make TCR cDNA. Via MiXCR, TCRdb re-called the 5' RACE reads, giving one row per CDR3 protein. The sample contains about 330,000 distinct CDR3 sequences, 6.8% of which appear only once. V lost 7 bases and J lost 8; bases outside the gene matches: 9. Germline CDR1 and CDR2: SGHTA and FQGNSA. This CDR3 has 14 residues. V and J are TRBV7-2 and TRBJ2-2, with TRBD1 identical over 8 bases. The receptor comes from a man aged 18-30 years who received the YFV17D yellow fever vaccine. The specimen comprised PBMCs, sampled more than 40 days after the first yellow fever vaccination. The CDR3 nucleotides read TGTGCCAGCACCCCCGACAGGGGTTATGGGGAGCTGTTTTTT. Translation gives CASTPDRGYGELFF.